The T cell receptor beta chain under discussion was sequenced for a study of blood T cell repertoires in COVID-19. In the authors' workflow: Amplified reference gene primers provided the basis for estimating nucleated cell counts. The protocol was immunoSEQ multiplex PCR, while the TCRdb copy is restricted to in-frame clones and leaves out a portion. V, J and clone size reflect that table, while D and trimming were determined from the DNA. The sample carries 250,000 or so clones, 85% to 90% recorded once. The CDR3 extends over 15 amino acids. Trimming left V 2 bases short and J 5 bases short, with 16 bases between. Per the germline V gene, CDR1 is SGHRS and CDR2 is YFSETQ.

The sequence came from a man aged 30-40 years with COVID-19, enrolled during active disease. This rearrangement joins TRBV5-1 to TRBJ1-1; unclear D gene. The sample comprised peripheral blood. The CDR3 region is CASSLGGRGWTEAFF. CDR3 sequence (DNA): TGCGCCAGCAGCTTAGGCGGCCGGGGTTGGACTGAAGCTTTCTTT.